Detailed here is one T cell receptor beta chain. The CDR3 has 13 residues. V lost 1 base and J lost 7, with 6 bases in between. Germline V lookup: CDR1 SGHRS, CDR2 YFSETQ. The sample originates from a study of cytomegalovirus exposure and HLA in healthy donors. In the PCR, 60 Vbeta and 13 Jbeta primers were used. The table came from immunoSEQ multiplex PCR; TCRdb's copy has only in-frame clones and leaves some out. Of about 120,000 clones in the sample, 75% to 90% were seen once. The chain recombines TRBV5-1 with TRBJ1-6; D unresolved. The receptor's source is a female donor in good health and CMV-seropositive. The sequenced material came from PBMCs. CDR3 in amino acids: CASSLTENSPLHF. CDR3 sequence (DNA): TGCGCCAGCAGCTTGACAGAGAATTCACCCCTCCACTTT. The variable domain in full, with the rest retrieved from reference TRBV5-1 and TRBJ1-6, is KAGVTQTPRYLIKTRGQQVTLSCSPISGHRSVSWYQQTPGQGLQFLFEYFSETQRNKGNFPGRFSGRQFSNSRSEMNVSTLELGDSALYLCASSLTENSPLHFGNGTRLTVT.